This T cell receptor (beta chain) came from a study of blood T cell repertoires in COVID-19. Across the study: PBMCs, B-cell-depleted T cells, or T cells provided the cDNA or gDNA that made up the material.

Methods used by the authors: Amplifying reference gene primers gave estimates of nucleated cell counts. Profiling relied on immunoSEQ multiplex PCR, and the TCRdb table lists in-frame clones only, not all of them. V, J and clone size were drawn from that table, and D and trimming were deduced from the DNA. The repertoire holds about 49,000 clones, with 82% as singletons. This clone was recorded once. This CDR3 comprises 13 residues. With 0 bases removed from V and 6 bases from J, the gap between germline ends came to 7 bases. Per germline, CDR1 SGDLS and CDR2 YYNGEE. The chain employs TRBV9 and TRBJ2-1, with D possibly being TRBD1 (5 bases). The sequenced sample consisted of peripheral blood. The clonotype was recovered from a woman aged 60-75 years with acute or convalescent COVID-19. CDR3 nucleotide sequence: TGTGCCAGCAGCGTAGCCAGGGTCAATGAGCAGTTCTTC. It encodes CASSVARVNEQFF. The full variable domain, its missing parts supplied by reference TRBV9 and TRBJ2-1, is DSGVTQTPKHLITATGQRVTLRCSPRSGDLSVYWYQQSLDQGLQFLIQYYNGEERAKGNILERFSAQQFPDLHSELNLSSLELGDSALYFCASSVARVNEQFFGPGTRLTVL.